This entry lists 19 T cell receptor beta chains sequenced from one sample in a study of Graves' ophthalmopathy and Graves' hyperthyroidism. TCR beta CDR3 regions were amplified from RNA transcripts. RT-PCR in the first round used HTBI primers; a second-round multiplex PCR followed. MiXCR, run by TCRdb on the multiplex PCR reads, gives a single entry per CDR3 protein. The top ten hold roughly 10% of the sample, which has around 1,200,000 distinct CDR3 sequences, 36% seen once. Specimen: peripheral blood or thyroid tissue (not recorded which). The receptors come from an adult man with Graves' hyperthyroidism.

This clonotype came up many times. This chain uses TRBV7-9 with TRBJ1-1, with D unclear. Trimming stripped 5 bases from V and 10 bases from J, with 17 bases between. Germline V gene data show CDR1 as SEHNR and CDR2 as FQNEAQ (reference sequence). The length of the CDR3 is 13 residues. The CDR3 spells CASSNGPWAGAFF. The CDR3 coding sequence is TGTGCCAGCAGCAACGGCCCTTGGGCTGGAGCTTTCTTT.

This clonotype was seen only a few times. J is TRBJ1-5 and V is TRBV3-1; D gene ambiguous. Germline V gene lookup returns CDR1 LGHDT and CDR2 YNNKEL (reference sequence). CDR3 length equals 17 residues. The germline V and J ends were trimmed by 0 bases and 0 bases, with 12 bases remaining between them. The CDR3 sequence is CASSQDWTGRSNQPQHF. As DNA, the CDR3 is TGTGCCAGCAGCCAAGATTGGACCGGCCGTAGCAATCAGCCCCAGCATTTT.

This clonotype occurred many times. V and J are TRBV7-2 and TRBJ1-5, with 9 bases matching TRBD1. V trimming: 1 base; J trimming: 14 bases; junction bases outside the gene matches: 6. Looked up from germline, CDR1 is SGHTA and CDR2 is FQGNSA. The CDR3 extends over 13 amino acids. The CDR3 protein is CASSLGTGASKHF. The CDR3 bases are TGTGCCAGCAGCTTAGGGACAGGGGCTAGTAAGCATTTT.

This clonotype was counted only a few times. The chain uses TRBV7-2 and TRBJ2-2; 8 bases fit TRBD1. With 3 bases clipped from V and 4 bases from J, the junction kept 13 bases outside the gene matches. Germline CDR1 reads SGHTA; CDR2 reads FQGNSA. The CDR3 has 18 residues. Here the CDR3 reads CASSLATGQALSTGELFF. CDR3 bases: TGTGCCAGCAGCTTGGCGACGGGACAGGCCTTATCCACCGGGGAGCTGTTTTTT.

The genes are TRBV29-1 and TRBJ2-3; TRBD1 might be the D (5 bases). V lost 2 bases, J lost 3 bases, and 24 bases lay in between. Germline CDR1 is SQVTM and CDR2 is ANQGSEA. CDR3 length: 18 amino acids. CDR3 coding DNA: TGCAGCGTTGAAAATCCCAAAACAGGCAGAACTCTTACAGATACGCAGTATTTT. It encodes CSVENPKTGRTLTDTQYF.

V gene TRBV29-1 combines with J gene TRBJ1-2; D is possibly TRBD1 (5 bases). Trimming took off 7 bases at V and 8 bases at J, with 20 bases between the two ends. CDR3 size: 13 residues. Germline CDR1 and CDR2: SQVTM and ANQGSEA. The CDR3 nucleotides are TGCAGCGCGCAGGGAGGTCGCCTGTGGGGCTACACCTTC. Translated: CSAQGGRLWGYTF.

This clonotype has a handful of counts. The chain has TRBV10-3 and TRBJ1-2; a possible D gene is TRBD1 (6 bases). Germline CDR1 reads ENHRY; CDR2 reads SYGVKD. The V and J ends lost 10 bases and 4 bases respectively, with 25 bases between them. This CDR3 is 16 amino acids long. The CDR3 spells CASRDATGRNLYGYTF. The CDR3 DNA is TGTGCCAGCAGAGATGCGACAGGCCGAAATCTCTATGGCTACACCTTC.

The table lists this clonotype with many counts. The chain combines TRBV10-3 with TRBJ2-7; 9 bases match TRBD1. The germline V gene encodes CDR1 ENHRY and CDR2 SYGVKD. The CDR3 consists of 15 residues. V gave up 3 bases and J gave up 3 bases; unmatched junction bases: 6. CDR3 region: CAISDTGTGFYEQYF. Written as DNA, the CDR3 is TGTGCCATCAGTGATACCGGGACAGGGTTCTACGAGCAGTACTTC.

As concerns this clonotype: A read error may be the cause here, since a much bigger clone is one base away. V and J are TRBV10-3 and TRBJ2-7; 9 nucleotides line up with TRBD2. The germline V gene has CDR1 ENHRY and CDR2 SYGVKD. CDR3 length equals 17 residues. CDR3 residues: CASSEPSTSGGSYEQYF. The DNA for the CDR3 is TGTGCCAGCAGTGAACCTTCGACTAGCGGAGGCTCCTACGAGCAGTACTTC.

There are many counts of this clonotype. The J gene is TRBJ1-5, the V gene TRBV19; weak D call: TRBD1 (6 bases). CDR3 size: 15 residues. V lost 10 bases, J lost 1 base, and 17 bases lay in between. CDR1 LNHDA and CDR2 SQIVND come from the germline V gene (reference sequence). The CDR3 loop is CATQNRVYSNQPQHF. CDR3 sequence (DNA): TGTGCCACCCAAAACAGGGTATACAGCAATCAGCCCCAGCATTTT.

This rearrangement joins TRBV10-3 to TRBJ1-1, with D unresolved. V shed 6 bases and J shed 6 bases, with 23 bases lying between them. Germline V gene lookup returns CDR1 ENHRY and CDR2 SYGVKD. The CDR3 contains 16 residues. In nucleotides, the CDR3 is TGTGCCATCAGCGTAGCGTCCCTGGCTCCAACGGCTGAAGCTTTCTTT. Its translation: CAISVASLAPTAEAFF.

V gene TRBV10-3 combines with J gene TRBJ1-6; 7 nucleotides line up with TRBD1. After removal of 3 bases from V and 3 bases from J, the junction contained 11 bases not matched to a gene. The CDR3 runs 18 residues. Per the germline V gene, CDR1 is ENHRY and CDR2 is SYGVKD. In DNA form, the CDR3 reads TGTGCCATCAGTGAATGGACAGGCACTGGCGACTATAATTCACCCCTCCACTTT. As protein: CAISEWTGTGDYNSPLHF.

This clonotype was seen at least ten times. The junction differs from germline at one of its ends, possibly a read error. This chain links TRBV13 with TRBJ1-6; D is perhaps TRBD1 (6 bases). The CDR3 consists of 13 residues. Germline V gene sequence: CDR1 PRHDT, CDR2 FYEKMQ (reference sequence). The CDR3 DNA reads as TGTGCCAGCAGCGTAGGACAGAATTCACCCCTCCACTTT. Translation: CASSVGQNSPLHF.

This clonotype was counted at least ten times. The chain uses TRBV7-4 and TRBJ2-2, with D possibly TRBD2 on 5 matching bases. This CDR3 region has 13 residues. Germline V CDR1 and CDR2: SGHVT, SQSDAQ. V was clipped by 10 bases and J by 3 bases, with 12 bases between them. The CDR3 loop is CATTRTHTGELFF. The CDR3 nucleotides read TGTGCCACCACCAGGACTCACACCGGGGAGCTGTTTTTT.

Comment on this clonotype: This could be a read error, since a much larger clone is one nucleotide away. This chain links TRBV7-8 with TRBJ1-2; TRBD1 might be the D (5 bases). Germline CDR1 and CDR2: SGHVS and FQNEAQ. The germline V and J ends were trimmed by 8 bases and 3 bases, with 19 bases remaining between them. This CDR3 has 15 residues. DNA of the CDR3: TGTGCCAGCTCCCAGGGCCCTGGGCCTCACTATGGCTACACCTTC. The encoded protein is CASSQGPGPHYGYTF. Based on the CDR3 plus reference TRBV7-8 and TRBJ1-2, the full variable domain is GAGVSQSPRYKVAKRGQDVALRCDPISGHVSLFWYQQALGQGPEFLTYFQNEAQLDKSGLPSDRFFAERPEGSVSTLKIQRTQQEDSAVYLCASSQGPGPHYGYTFGSGTRLTVV.

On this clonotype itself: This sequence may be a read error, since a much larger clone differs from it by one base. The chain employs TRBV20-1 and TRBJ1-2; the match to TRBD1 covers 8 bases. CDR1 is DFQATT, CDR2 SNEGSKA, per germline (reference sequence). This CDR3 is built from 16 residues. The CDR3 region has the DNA TGCGGTGCTAGGGCGAGGACAGGGCCTTCAGACTATGGCTACACCTTC. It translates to CGARARTGPSDYGYTF.

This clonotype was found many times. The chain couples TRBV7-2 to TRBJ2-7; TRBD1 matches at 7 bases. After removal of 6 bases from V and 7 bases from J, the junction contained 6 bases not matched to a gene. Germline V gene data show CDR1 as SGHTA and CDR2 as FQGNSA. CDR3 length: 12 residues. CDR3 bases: TGTGCCAGCAGACAGGGGACGTCAGAGCAGTACTTC. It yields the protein CASRQGTSEQYF.

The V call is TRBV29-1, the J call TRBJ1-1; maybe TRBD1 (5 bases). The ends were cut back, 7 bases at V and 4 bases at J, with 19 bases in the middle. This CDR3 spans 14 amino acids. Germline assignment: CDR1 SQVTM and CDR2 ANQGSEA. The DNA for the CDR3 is TGCAGCGCTGGACGGGGGGTTCTGTTCACTGAAGCTTTCTTT. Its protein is CSAGRGVLFTEAFF. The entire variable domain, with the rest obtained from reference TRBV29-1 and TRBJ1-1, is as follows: SAVISQKPSRDICQRGTSLTIQCQVDSQVTMMFWYRQQPGQSLTLIATANQGSEATYESGFVIDKFPISRPNLTFSTLTVSNMSPEDSSIYLCSAGRGVLFTEAFFGQGTRLTVV.

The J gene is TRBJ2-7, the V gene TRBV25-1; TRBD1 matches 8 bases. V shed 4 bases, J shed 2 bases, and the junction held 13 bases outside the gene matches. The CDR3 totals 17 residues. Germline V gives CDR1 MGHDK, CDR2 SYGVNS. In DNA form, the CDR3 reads TGTGCCAGCAGTGGTGGGACAGGTCCCTCTCGTGCCTACGAGCAGTACTTC. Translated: CASSGGTGPSRAYEQYF.